Listed below are T cell receptor beta chains from one sample, sequenced in a study of CD4 T cells in relation to SARS-CoV-2 and coronaviruses. Measured with immunoSEQ multiplex PCR; TCRdb has only the in-frame clones, and not every one. This table has 20,000 to 25,000 clones, around 76% appearing once. These receptors lack a known antigen. Sequences were obtained from CD4+ T cells from PBMCs, cultured in vitro. Receptor source: a human donor in good health. Each CDR3 is given with its conserved first and last residue. The D gene is left open where the match is weak. Expanded clones get a size class; other rows say once, few or many, or leave the size out.

d_gene: NA; j_gene: TRBJ2-1; v_gene: TRBV19; abundance: few; CDR3nt: TGTGCCAGTAGTCCCGAAATTCCCACGAGTGAGCAGTTCTTC; CDR3aa: CASSPEIPTSEQFF
d_gene: TRBD1; j_gene: TRBJ1-6; v_gene: TRBV27; abundance: few; CDR3nt: TGTGCCAGCAGTTTAACGGACAGGGAGAATTCACCCCTCCACTTT; CDR3aa: CASSLTDRENSPLHF
d_gene: NA; j_gene: TRBJ2-3; v_gene: TRBV18; abundance: NA; CDR3nt: TGTGCCAGCTTCACCTTTCAGGGGAAAAACACAGATACGCAGTATTTT; CDR3aa: CASFTFQGKNTDTQYF
d_gene: NA; j_gene: TRBJ2-7; v_gene: TRBV5-1; abundance: NA; CDR3nt: TGCGCCAGCAGCTCTCCGGGGGCCTACGAGCAGTACTTC; CDR3aa: CASSSPGAYEQYF
d_gene: NA; j_gene: TRBJ2-2; v_gene: TRBV5-4; abundance: NA; CDR3nt: TGTGCCAGCAGCTTACCGGGAAGAAGGGCGGGGGAGCTGTTTTTT; CDR3aa: CASSLPGRRAGELFF
d_gene: NA; j_gene: TRBJ2-1; v_gene: TRBV6-1; abundance: NA; CDR3nt: TGTGCCAGCAGTGAGCGGGAATTAACCTACAATGAGCAGTTCTTC; CDR3aa: CASSERELTYNEQFF
d_gene: NA; j_gene: TRBJ2-7; v_gene: TRBV7-2; abundance: NA; CDR3nt: TGTGCCAGCAGCTTAGGTTGGACTGAGAACTACGAGCAGTACTTC; CDR3aa: CASSLGWTENYEQYF
d_gene: NA; j_gene: TRBJ1-6; v_gene: TRBV5-1; abundance: NA; CDR3nt: TGCGCCAGCAGCGCCCCGACAGATAGCAATTCACCCCTCCACTTT; CDR3aa: CASSAPTDSNSPLHF
d_gene: NA; j_gene: TRBJ2-3; v_gene: TRBV5-8; abundance: NA; CDR3nt: TGTGCCAGCAGCCGGCTCACAGATACGCAGTATTTT; CDR3aa: CASSRLTDTQYF
d_gene: NA; j_gene: TRBJ1-5; v_gene: TRBV3-1/TRBV3-2; abundance: NA; CDR3nt: TGTGCCAGCAGCCCTTCCGCCGGTCAGCCCCAGCATTTT; CDR3aa: CASSPSAGQPQHF
d_gene: NA; j_gene: TRBJ2-2; v_gene: TRBV19; abundance: NA; CDR3nt: TGTGCCAGTAGTACAGGACAGTCCTACACCGGGGAGCTGTTTTTT; CDR3aa: CASSTGQSYTGELFF
d_gene: TRBD2; j_gene: TRBJ2-1; v_gene: TRBV5-4; abundance: few; CDR3nt: TGTGCCAGCAGCTCCTCCGCACTAGCGGGAGGGCGTCGCGACGATGAGCAGTTCTTC; CDR3aa: CASSSSALAGGRRDDEQFF
d_gene: NA; j_gene: TRBJ1-4; v_gene: TRBV25-1; abundance: NA; CDR3nt: TGTGCCAGCAGTGATTCCCCCGAAAAACTGTTTTTT; CDR3aa: CASSDSPEKLFF
d_gene: NA; j_gene: TRBJ1-5; v_gene: TRBV12-1; abundance: NA; CDR3nt: TGTGCCAGCAGCTCACCGGGACAGAGCTTACGACAGCCCCAGCATTTT; CDR3aa: CASSSPGQSLRQPQHF
d_gene: TRBD1; j_gene: TRBJ1-2; v_gene: TRBV6-5; abundance: NA; CDR3nt: TGTGCCAGCAGAACGGGACAGGGGGCTGACTATGGCTACACCTTC; CDR3aa: CASRTGQGADYGYTF
d_gene: NA; j_gene: TRBJ1-5; v_gene: TRBV9; abundance: once; CDR3nt: TGTGCCAGCAGCCCAGTGGGGGGGCAGCCCCAGCATTTT; CDR3aa: CASSPVGGQPQHF
d_gene: TRBD1; j_gene: TRBJ2-7; v_gene: TRBV30; abundance: NA; CDR3nt: TGTGCCTGGAGGAGGGGCAGGGGGTCAACCTACGAGCAGTACTTC; CDR3aa: CAWRRGRGSTYEQYF
d_gene: TRBD2; j_gene: TRBJ2-3; v_gene: TRBV19; abundance: NA; CDR3nt: TGTGCCAGTAAACTCCAGGACGGGAGGCCCACAGATACGCAGTATTTT; CDR3aa: CASKLQDGRPTDTQYF
d_gene: TRBD1; j_gene: TRBJ2-1; v_gene: TRBV5-1; abundance: NA; CDR3nt: TGCGCCAGCAGCTTAGAGGGACAGAACAATGAGCAGTTCTTC; CDR3aa: CASSLEGQNNEQFF
d_gene: TRBD1; j_gene: TRBJ2-5; v_gene: TRBV7-9; abundance: NA; CDR3nt: TGTGCCAGCAGCTTAATATTCGGACAGGGGATTGCGGAGACCCAGTACTTC; CDR3aa: CASSLIFGQGIAETQYF